The 30 T cell receptor beta chains listed next were all sequenced from one sample in a study of T cell responses to AZD1222 COVID-19 vaccine. Sequenced by immunoSEQ multiplex PCR; TCRdb stores in-frame clones only, minus some. The sample has more than 140,000 clones, about 91% seen once. Sequencing used peripheral blood, obtained on day 0 of MenACWY control vaccination. These receptors originate from an adult in good health.

The chain couples TRBV25-1 to TRBJ2-5, with D unclear. CDR1 is MGHDK and CDR2 is SYGVNS in the germline V gene. Trimming pared 5 bases from V and 5 bases from J, leaving 18 bases between. This CDR3 comprises 15 residues. CDR3 loop: CASSRGVAGGETQYF. The CDR3 nucleotides are TGTGCCAGCAGTAGAGGAGTCGCAGGTGGGGAGACCCAGTACTTC.

V gene TRBV3-1 (or the pseudogene TRBV3-2) combines with J gene TRBJ1-6, with 10 bases lining up with TRBD1. The CDR3 sequence is 16 residues long. CDR1 is LGHDT and CDR2 is YNNKEL in the germline V gene (reference sequence). Trimming took 1 base from V and 13 from J; bases not matched to a gene: 10. CDR3 DNA: TGTGCCAGCAGCCAAGCTTCCGGGACAGGGGAACGTCCCCTCCACTTT. Protein product: CASSQASGTGERPLHF.

V gene TRBV11-3 combines with J gene TRBJ2-6; TRBD2 might be the D (5 bases). The CDR3 covers 16 residues. The V and J ends lost 1 base and 1 base respectively, with 8 bases between them. The V gene's germline CDR1 is SGHNT and CDR2 YENEEA. The DNA for the CDR3 is TGTGCCAGCAGCTTAGTCCGGGGTTCTGGGGCCAACGTCCTGACTTTC. Protein: CASSLVRGSGANVLTF.

The chain joins TRBV7-3 to TRBJ2-1; D possibly matches TRBD1 or TRBD2 (5 bases each). The germline V gene has CDR1 SGHTA and CDR2 FQGTGA. V lost 1 base, J lost 6 bases, and 16 bases lay in between. CDR3 size: 16 residues. For the CDR3, the DNA is TGTGCCAGCAGCTTAAACATCGGGGCCAGCGGCAATGAGCAGTTCTTC. Amino acids: CASSLNIGASGNEQFF.

The chain couples TRBV5-5 to TRBJ1-3; D call uncertain. Germline V lookup: CDR1 SGHKS, CDR2 YYEKEE (reference sequence). Deletions cut 0 bases from V and 2 bases from J, with 6 bases between. The CDR3 sequence is 14 residues long. CDR3 residues: CASSLAGTGNTIYF. For the CDR3, the DNA is TGTGCCAGCAGCTTGGCGGGGACTGGAAACACCATATATTTT.

The rearrangement uses TRBV6-6 and TRBJ2-3, with D perhaps TRBD2 (6 bases). Germline V CDR1 and CDR2: MNHNY, SVGAGI (reference sequence). Trimming removed 6 bases from V and 2 bases from J, with 12 bases in between. There are 14 residues in the CDR3. The CDR3 loop reads CASSLRGSTDTQYF. In nucleotides, the CDR3 is TGTGCCAGCAGCCTGCGGGGCTCCACAGATACGCAGTATTTT.

This rearrangement joins TRBV7-9 to TRBJ2-3; no clear D. CDR1 is SEHNR, CDR2 FQNEAQ, per germline (reference sequence). V lost 6 bases to trimming and J lost 6 bases, with 22 bases between them. This CDR3 has 16 residues. The CDR3 protein is CASSSLLPGGLDTQYF. CDR3 DNA sequence: TGTGCCAGCAGTTCTCTTCTACCGGGTGGGCTGGATACGCAGTATTTT.

V is TRBV3-1 (or the pseudogene TRBV3-2) and J is TRBJ1-2; D remains ambiguous. Trimming removed 0 bases at V and 8 bases at J, with 16 bases between. The CDR3 sequence is 15 residues long. Germline lookup yields CDR1 LGHDT and CDR2 YNNKEL (reference sequence). The CDR3 DNA follows: TGTGCCAGCAGCCAAGATCGAGTTGGCTCAGGAGGCTACACCTTC. This sequence encodes CASSQDRVGSGGYTF.

The V and J genes are TRBV2 and TRBJ1-3; D is uncertain. CDR1 and CDR2 (germline): SNHLY, FYNNEI. Trimming stripped 5 bases from V and 0 bases from J, with 11 bases between. The CDR3 covers 15 residues. In DNA form, the CDR3 reads TGTGCCAGCAGTCGGGAAGGGAGCTCTGGAAACACCATATATTTT. The encoded protein is CASSREGSSGNTIYF.

This chain uses TRBV12-3 or TRBV12-4 with TRBJ1-2, with D possibly matching TRBD1 (5 bases). Trimming stripped 3 bases from V and 4 bases from J, with 6 bases between. The CDR3 length is 12 residues. The CDR3 nucleotides are TGTGCCAGCAGTTTGGGGGTCTATGGCTACACCTTC. This encodes CASSLGVYGYTF.

A note on this clone: At one end the junction does not follow the germline gene, possibly because of a read error. The chain employs TRBV10-3 and TRBJ2-5; 13 bases match TRBD2. Per germline, CDR1 ENHRY and CDR2 SYGVKD. The CDR3 has 16 residues. CDR3 nucleotides: TGTGCCATCTCCGCCGGGACTAGCGGGGACCAGGAGACCCAGTACTTC. Its protein is CAISAGTSGDQETQYF.

The chain combines TRBV4-3 with TRBJ2-1; D is unresolved. The V end was cut by 4 bases, the J end by 4 bases, with 11 bases between. Germline V lookup: CDR1 LGHNA, CDR2 YSLEER. The CDR3 length is 14 residues. CDR3 sequence: CASSLSTGYNEQFF. CDR3 nucleotide sequence: TGCGCCAGCAGCCTGAGTACTGGATACAATGAGCAGTTCTTC.

The chain recombines TRBV3-1 (or the pseudogene TRBV3-2) with TRBJ1-2; the match to TRBD1 covers 7 bases. The V segment lost 4 bases and the J segment 6 bases; nucleotides outside the gene matches: 5. There are 13 residues in the CDR3. Germline values: CDR1 LGHDT, CDR2 YNNKEL (reference sequence). CDR3 residues: CASSLTGSDGYTF. The CDR3 coding sequence is TGTGCCAGCAGCCTGACAGGGTCGGATGGCTACACCTTC.

V gene TRBV11-3 combines with J gene TRBJ2-7; 11 positions agree with TRBD1. V was pared by 2 bases and J by 5 bases, with 5 bases of the junction left unmatched. This CDR3 spans 15 amino acids. The germline gives CDR1 SGHNT, CDR2 YENEEA. The CDR3: CASSLRGQGGNEQYF. CDR3 coding DNA: TGTGCCAGCAGCTTAAGGGGACAGGGGGGCAACGAGCAGTACTTC. The full variable domain, rest sourced from reference TRBV11-3 and TRBJ2-7, is EAGVVQSPRYKIIEKKQPVAFWCNPISGHNTLYWYLQNLGQGPELLIRYENEEAVDDSQLPKDRFSAERLKGVDSTLKIQPAELGDSAVYLCASSLRGQGGNEQYFGPGTRLTVT.

The rearrangement joins TRBV19 to TRBJ1-1; 9 bases fit TRBD1. The germline gives CDR1 LNHDA, CDR2 SQIVND (reference sequence). The CDR3 runs 13 residues. The junction had 3 bases not matched to a gene; V was cut back by 6 bases and J by 4 bases. CDR3 nucleotide sequence: TGTGCCAGTAGGGCGACAGGGGGCACTGAAGCTTTCTTT. Its translation is CASRATGGTEAFF.

This chain connects TRBV27 to TRBJ1-2; D is unresolved. The V and J ends lost 3 bases and 2 bases respectively, with 13 bases between them. Per germline, CDR1 MNHEY and CDR2 SMNVEV (reference sequence). The CDR3 length is 15 residues. The CDR3 DNA sequence: TGTGCCAGCAGTTTTTCTCAGCTTTCAAACTATGGCTACACCTTC. Encoded protein: CASSFSQLSNYGYTF.

V and J are TRBV5-1 and TRBJ1-4; the match to TRBD1 covers 10 bases. Germline CDR1 is SGHRS and CDR2 is YFSETQ. The CDR3 spans 15 residues. With 4 bases clipped from V and 8 bases from J, the junction kept 8 bases outside the gene matches. The CDR3, as DNA: TGCGCCAGCAGCCCCGGGACAGGGGTGCGAGAAAAACTGTTTTTT. Protein: CASSPGTGVREKLFF.

The V gene is TRBV2, the J gene TRBJ1-6, with D possibly matching TRBD1 (5 bases). The CDR3 length is 15 residues. Germline V CDR1 and CDR2: SNHLY, FYNNEI. The germline V and J ends were trimmed by 3 bases and 10 bases, with 16 bases remaining between them. CDR3 sequence: CASSDDTAGRSPLHF. For the CDR3, the DNA is TGTGCCAGCAGTGACGACACGGCGGGGCGGTCACCCCTCCACTTT.

The V gene is TRBV5-1, the J gene TRBJ1-3; D is undetermined. This CDR3 contains 15 residues. Germline loops: CDR1 SGHRS, CDR2 YFSETQ. Trimming took off 0 bases at V and 1 base at J, with 8 bases between the two ends. In DNA form, the CDR3 reads TGCGCCAGCAGCTTGGGAGGATCTTCTGGAAACACCATATATTTT. Translated, it gives CASSLGGSSGNTIYF. The full variable domain, with the rest looked up from reference TRBV5-1 and TRBJ1-3, is KAGVTQTPRYLIKTRGQQVTLSCSPISGHRSVSWYQQTPGQGLQFLFEYFSETQRNKGNFPGRFSGRQFSNSRSEMNVSTLELGDSALYLCASSLGGSSGNTIYFGEGSWLTVV.

V and J are TRBV30 and TRBJ2-1, with D maybe TRBD2 (5 bases). V was pared by 0 bases and J by 1 base, with 10 bases between. This CDR3 is 15 amino acids long. Germline loops: CDR1 GTSNPN, CDR2 SVGIG (reference sequence). This chain's CDR3 is CAWSVGRGSYNEQFF. The DNA of the CDR3 is TGTGCCTGGAGTGTAGGTCGGGGTTCCTACAATGAGCAGTTCTTC. Based on the CDR3 plus reference TRBV30 and TRBJ2-1, the full variable domain is SQTIHQWPATLVQPVGSPLSLECTVEGTSNPNLYWYRQAAGRGLQLLFYSVGIGQISSEVPQNLSASRPQDRQFILSSKKLLLSDSGFYLCAWSVGRGSYNEQFFGPGTRLTVL.

V gene TRBV4-1 combines with J gene TRBJ1-2, with 7 bases identical to TRBD1. Trimming at V came to 1 base and at J to 4 bases, leaving 6 bases not matched to a gene. CDR1 is MGHRA and CDR2 is YSYEKL in the germline V gene. The CDR3 has 15 residues. The CDR3, as DNA: TGCGCCAGCAGCCAAGCAGGGGGAGGGGGCTATGGCTACACCTTC. Translating gives CASSQAGGGGYGYTF.

This sequence joins TRBV4-2 and TRBJ2-1; 7 bases line up with TRBD2. This CDR3 has 16 residues. Germline V CDR1 and CDR2: LGHNA, YNFKEQ. V was clipped by 0 bases and J by 5 bases; unmatched bases: 7. The CDR3 bases are TGTGCCAGCAGCCAAGATGGGCTAGCGGCCAACAATGAGCAGTTCTTC. It encodes CASSQDGLAANNEQFF.

V gene TRBV7-2 combines with J gene TRBJ1-6; D ambiguous. The germline CDR1 and CDR2 sequences are SGHTA and FQGNSA. The CDR3 totals 14 residues. The germline V and J ends were trimmed by 5 bases and 7 bases, with 12 bases remaining between them. For the CDR3, the DNA is TGTGCCAGCAGCCCCTCCGGGGTGAATTCACCCCTCCACTTT. Its translation is CASSPSGVNSPLHF.

This clone was observed a handful of times. The rearrangement joins TRBV6-1 to TRBJ1-5, with a weak D call TRBD1 (5 bases). The CDR3 totals 14 residues. The germline gives CDR1 MNHNS, CDR2 SASEGT. V was cut by 2 bases and J by 5 bases, with 10 bases left in between. This chain's CDR3 is CASSEFWDYQPQHF. The CDR3 DNA follows: TGTGCCAGCAGTGAATTTTGGGACTATCAGCCCCAGCATTTT.

This clone was counted only a few times. The chain has TRBV5-1 and TRBJ1-5; D gene uncertain. V was cut by 0 bases and J by 3 bases, with 7 bases left in between. The germline V gene encodes CDR1 SGHRS and CDR2 YFSETQ. This CDR3 is 14 amino acids long. The chain's CDR3 is CASSLDSLNQPQHF. Written as DNA, the CDR3 is TGCGCCAGCAGCTTGGACAGCCTCAATCAGCCCCAGCATTTT.

The rearrangement links TRBV30 to TRBJ1-2; D ambiguous. The V end was cut by 4 bases, the J end by 6 bases, with 12 bases between. The CDR3 has 12 residues. CDR1 and CDR2 (germline): GTSNPN, SVGIG (reference sequence). CDR3 sequence reads: CAWKEGSHGYTF. The CDR3 DNA reads TGTGCCTGGAAGGAGGGAAGCCATGGCTACACCTTC.

To note about this clone: Other DNA sequences in this sample translate to the same CDR3. The chain carries TRBV19 and TRBJ2-3, with D unclear. Germline CDR1 LNHDA, CDR2 SQIVND (reference sequence). There are 13 residues in the CDR3. The V gene lost 3 bases and the J gene lost 3 bases, with 7 bases spanning the gap. The CDR3 loop reads CASSISRTDTQYF. The CDR3 DNA sequence: TGTGCCAGTAGTATTTCCAGAACAGATACGCAGTATTTT.

This CDR3 is CASSKQGAQDTGELFF. The CDR3 nucleotides read TGTGCCAGCAGTAAACAGGGGGCCCAGGACACCGGGGAGCTGTTTTTT. The J gene is TRBJ2-2, the V gene TRBV28; 9 bases fit TRBD1. The CDR3 sequence is 16 residues long. The J segment lost 3 bases and the V segment lost 5 bases, leaving 7 bases of the junction unmatched. Germline CDR1 and CDR2: MDHEN and SYDVKM.

The V gene is TRBV19, the J gene TRBJ2-7; D unclear. Looked up from germline, CDR1 is LNHDA and CDR2 is SQIVND (reference sequence). V lost 5 bases and J 3 bases, leaving 11 bases between the germline ends. The length of the CDR3 is 13 residues. The CDR3 DNA reads as TGTGCCAGTAGTGATGGGGTCTTCTACGAGCAGTACTTC. Translation: CASSDGVFYEQYF. Supplemented by reference TRBV19 and TRBJ2-7, the full variable domain reads DGGITQSPKYLFRKEGQNVTLSCEQNLNHDAMYWYRQDPGQGLRLIYYSQIVNDFQKGDIAEGYSVSREKKESFPLTVTSAQKNPTAFYLCASSDGVFYEQYFGPGTRLTVT.

The chain recombines TRBV18 with TRBJ2-3; the D is unclear. The CDR3 loop spans 14 amino acids. Germline V CDR1 and CDR2: KGHSH, LQKENI. V lost 6 bases and J lost 0, with 10 bases in between. The CDR3 DNA sequence: TGTGCCAGCTCCCGCTCGGGCAGCACAGATACGCAGTATTTT. Protein sequence: CASSRSGSTDTQYF. Full variable domain (rest looked up from reference TRBV18 and TRBJ2-3): NAGVMQNPRHLVRRRGQEARLRCSPMKGHSHVYWYRQLPEEGLKFMVYLQKENIIDESGMPKERFSAEFPKEGPSILRIQQVVRGDSAAYFCASSRSGSTDTQYFGPGTRLTVL.